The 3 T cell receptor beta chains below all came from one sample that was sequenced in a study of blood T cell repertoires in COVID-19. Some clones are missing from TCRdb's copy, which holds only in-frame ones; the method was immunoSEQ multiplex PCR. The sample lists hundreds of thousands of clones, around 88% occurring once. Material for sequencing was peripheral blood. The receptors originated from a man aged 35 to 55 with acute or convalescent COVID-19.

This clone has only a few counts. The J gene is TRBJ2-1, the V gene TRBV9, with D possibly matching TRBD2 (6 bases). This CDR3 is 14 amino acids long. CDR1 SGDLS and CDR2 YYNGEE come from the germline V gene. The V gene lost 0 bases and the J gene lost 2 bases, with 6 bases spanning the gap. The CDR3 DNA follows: TGTGCCAGCAGCGTAGCTAGCGCCTACAATGAGCAGTTCTTC. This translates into CASSVASAYNEQFF.

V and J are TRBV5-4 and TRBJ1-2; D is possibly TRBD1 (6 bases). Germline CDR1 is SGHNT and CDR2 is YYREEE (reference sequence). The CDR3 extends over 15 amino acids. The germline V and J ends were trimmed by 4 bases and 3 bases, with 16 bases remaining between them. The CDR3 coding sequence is TGTGCCAGCAGCGTTACAGGGAGGGATGACTATGGCTACACCTTC. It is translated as CASSVTGRDDYGYTF. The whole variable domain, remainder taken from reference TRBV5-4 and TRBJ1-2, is ETGVTQSPTHLIKTRGQQVTLRCSSQSGHNTVSWYQQALGQGPQFIFQYYREEENGRGNFPPRFSGLQFPNYSSELNVNALELDDSALYLCASSVTGRDDYGYTFGSGTRLTVV.

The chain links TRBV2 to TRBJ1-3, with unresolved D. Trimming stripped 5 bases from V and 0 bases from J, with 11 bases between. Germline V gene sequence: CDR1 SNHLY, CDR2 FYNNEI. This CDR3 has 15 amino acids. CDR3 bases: TGTGCCAGCAGTATTTCCACTTTCTCTGGAAACACCATATATTTT. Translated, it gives CASSISTFSGNTIYF. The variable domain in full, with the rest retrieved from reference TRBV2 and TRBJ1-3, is EPEVTQTPSHQVTQMGQEVILRCVPISNHLYFYWYRQILGQKVEFLVSFYNNEISEKSEIFDDQFSVERPDGSNFTLKIRSTKLEDSAMYFCASSISTFSGNTIYFGEGSWLTVV.